The 19 T cell receptor beta chains listed next were all sequenced from one sample in a study of blood T cell repertoires in COVID-19. Clones were read by immunoSEQ multiplex PCR, and TCRdb kept only the in-frame ones, dropping some. The sample gives fewer than 350,000 clones, 81% of which show up once; around 3.2% is in the top ten. The sample taken for sequencing was peripheral blood. These receptors originate from a woman aged 60 to 75 with active or convalescent COVID-19.

This chain joins TRBV19 and TRBJ1-1, with 8 bases that match TRBD1. The CDR3 runs 14 residues. With 6 bases clipped from V and 8 bases from J, the junction kept 11 bases outside the gene matches. CDR1 and CDR2 (germline): LNHDA, SQIVND (reference sequence). CDR3 sequence (DNA): TGTGCCAGTAGGGAGACAGGGGTGGTGGCGGAAGCTTTCTTT. Translating it yields CASRETGVVAEAFF.

The J gene is TRBJ1-2, the V gene TRBV6-1; the D is unclear. This CDR3 is built from 13 residues. Trimming removed 2 bases from V and 7 bases from J, with 11 bases in between. Germline loops: CDR1 MNHNS, CDR2 SASEGT. The CDR3 loop is CASSELGMSGYTF. CDR3 nucleotide sequence: TGTGCCAGCAGTGAACTCGGGATGTCTGGCTACACCTTC.

Written as DNA, the CDR3 is TGTGCCAGCAGTGACCAACGACAGGGTATACCCAAAAACATTCAGTACTTC. Translated: CASSDQRQGIPKNIQYF. The chain couples TRBV6-1 to TRBJ2-4; 7 bases agree with TRBD1. V trimming: 3 bases; J trimming: 2 bases; junction bases outside the gene matches: 10. Germline CDR1 is MNHNS and CDR2 is SASEGT. The length of the CDR3 is 17 residues.

The chain joins TRBV5-4 to TRBJ1-3; TRBD1 agrees at 10 bases. This CDR3 is built from 15 residues. Looked up from germline, CDR1 is SGHNT and CDR2 is YYREEE (reference sequence). The V segment lost 1 base and the J segment 4 bases; nucleotides outside the gene matches: 2. DNA of the CDR3: TGTGCCAGCAGCTTGAGACAGGGGGCAGGAAACACCATATATTTT. It encodes CASSLRQGAGNTIYF.

This chain links TRBV5-4 with TRBJ2-5; TRBD2 matches at 13 bases. This CDR3 is 16 amino acids long. The ends lost 1 base at V and 5 bases at J; junction bases unmatched: 5. Germline lookup yields CDR1 SGHNT and CDR2 YYREEE (reference sequence). CDR3 protein: CASSLTSGGAGETQYF. The CDR3 coding sequence is TGTGCCAGCAGCTTGACTAGCGGGGGGGCAGGGGAGACCCAGTACTTC.

The rearrangement uses TRBV9 and TRBJ2-7; D may be TRBD2 (6 bases). The germline CDR1 and CDR2 sequences are SGDLS and YYNGEE. The germline V and J ends were trimmed by 2 bases and 7 bases, with 13 bases remaining between them. This CDR3 region has 13 residues. The CDR3 bases are TGTGCCAGCAGCGTCGGGACTTTTGGGGAGCAGTACTTC. Protein: CASSVGTFGEQYF.

The chain employs TRBV18 and TRBJ2-7; TRBD1 aligns across 8 bases. The CDR3 is 15 amino acids. Per the germline V gene, CDR1 is KGHSH and CDR2 is LQKENI. The J segment lost 2 bases and the V segment lost 6 bases, leaving 9 bases of the junction unmatched. In nucleotides, the CDR3 is TGTGCCAGCTCTCCTCCGGGACAGGTTGCCTACGAGCAGTACTTC. It specifies CASSPPGQVAYEQYF.

The rearrangement joins TRBV6-2 or TRBV6-3 to TRBJ1-1, with D hard to call. The CDR3 spans 11 residues. Germline V CDR1 and CDR2: MNHEY, SVGEGT. V lost 0 bases to trimming and J lost 7 bases, with 3 bases between them. CDR3 sequence (DNA): TGTGCCAGCAGTTACTCTCGTGAAGCTTTCTTT. Its translation: CASSYSREAFF.

V is TRBV18 and J is TRBJ1-5, with TRBD1 as a possible D gene (6 bases). Trimming cost V 2 bases and J 7 bases, with 15 bases left between them. CDR3 length: 15 amino acids. Germline CDR1 is KGHSH and CDR2 is LQKENI. This CDR3 reads CASSPSAQGEQPQHF. Written as DNA, the CDR3 is TGTGCCAGCTCACCATCGGCACAGGGTGAGCAGCCCCAGCATTTT.

The gene calls are TRBV18 and TRBJ1-1; D possibly corresponds to TRBD1 (6 bases). CDR3 length: 16 residues. Germline loops: CDR1 KGHSH, CDR2 LQKENI. Trimming took 0 bases from V and 1 from J, leaving 12 bases between them. Written as DNA, the CDR3 is TGTGCCAGCTCACCACCGGCCACAGGGCAGAACACTGAAGCTTTCTTT. It encodes CASSPPATGQNTEAFF.

The chain joins TRBV7-2 to TRBJ1-2, with D tentatively TRBD1 (5 bases). The germline gives CDR1 SGHTA, CDR2 FQGNSA. This CDR3 is built from 12 residues. Trimming took off 4 bases at V and 14 bases at J, with 17 bases between the two ends. The CDR3 reads CASSWGDSEITF. CDR3 sequence (DNA): TGTGCCAGCAGCTGGGGGGACTCAGAAATTACCTTC.

V usage is TRBV27 and J usage is TRBJ1-1; D call uncertain. CDR1 is MNHEY, CDR2 SMNVEV, per germline (reference sequence). The CDR3 is 13 residues long. V shed 5 bases and J shed 1 base, with 8 bases lying between them. The CDR3: CASSLARNTEAFF. The CDR3 coding sequence is TGTGCCAGCAGTCTCGCGAGGAACACTGAAGCTTTCTTT.

The genes are TRBV13 and TRBJ2-7, with D unresolved. The germline CDR1 and CDR2 sequences are PRHDT and FYEKMQ (reference sequence). V lost 1 base and J lost 7, with 8 bases in between. This CDR3 spans 12 amino acids. Here the CDR3 DNA reads TGTGCCAGCAGCTTAGTACTTACTGAGCAGTACTTC. As protein: CASSLVLTEQYF. Using reference TRBV13 and TRBJ2-7 for the parts outside the CDR3, the full variable domain is AAGVIQSPRHLIKEKRETATLKCYPIPRHDTVYWYQQGPGQDPQFLISFYEKMQSDKGSIPDRFSAQQFSDYHSELNMSSLELGDSALYFCASSLVLTEQYFGPGTRLTVT.

The chain has TRBV10-3 and TRBJ1-5; 7 bases align to TRBD1. CDR3 size: 13 residues. CDR1 is ENHRY and CDR2 is SYGVKD in the germline V gene. V dropped 6 bases and J dropped 3; count of bases not matched to a gene: 2. The CDR3 DNA reads as TGTGCCATCAGCACAGGGGTCAATCAGCCCCAGCATTTT. This translates into CAISTGVNQPQHF.

The chain links TRBV6-4 to TRBJ1-6, with D unresolved. CDR1 and CDR2 from the germline V gene are MRHNA and SNTAGT. Trimming stripped 3 bases from V and 4 bases from J, with 7 bases between. This CDR3 comprises 14 residues. The CDR3 region is CASSEEGYNSPLHF. The DNA of the CDR3 is TGTGCCAGCAGTGAGGAGGGATATAATTCACCCCTCCACTTT.

This CDR3 is CASRQSGTNEQYF. CDR3 coding DNA: TGTGCCAGCAGGCAATCCGGGACTAACGAGCAGTACTTC. This chain connects TRBV6-5 to TRBJ2-7; 7 nucleotides line up with TRBD2. V shed 6 bases, J shed 5 bases, and the junction held 7 bases outside the gene matches. The CDR3 is 13 amino acids. Germline V gene data show CDR1 as MNHEY and CDR2 as SVGAGI.

This clone was picked up one time. CDR3 sequence (DNA): TGTGCCAGCAGCTTACGAGGGGACAGACCCGATGAAAAACTGTTTTTT. Protein product: CASSLRGDRPDEKLFF. V is TRBV7-9 and J is TRBJ1-4, with TRBD1 matching over 7 bases. CDR3 length equals 16 residues. Trimming took 2 bases from V and 6 from J; bases not matched to a gene: 9. Germline V gene lookup returns CDR1 SEHNR and CDR2 FQNEAQ (reference sequence).

The rearrangement joins TRBV3-1 (or the pseudogene TRBV3-2) to TRBJ1-2, with TRBD1 as a possible D gene (5 bases). The V gene lost 1 base and the J gene lost 6 bases, with 27 bases spanning the gap. The CDR3 is 19 residues long. CDR1 and CDR2 from the germline V gene are LGHDT and YNNKEL (reference sequence). The CDR3 is CASSQGQVGASSRRDGYTF. The CDR3 region has the DNA TGTGCCAGCAGCCAAGGACAAGTTGGGGCTTCCTCGCGACGGGATGGCTACACCTTC.

This chain joins TRBV7-2 and TRBJ2-7; 9 nucleotides agree with TRBD1. The V and J ends lost 4 bases and 3 bases, in that order; junction bases with no gene match: 7. CDR1 is SGHTA, CDR2 FQGNSA, per germline. CDR3 length: 15 residues. CDR3 bases: TGTGCCAGCAGCTCCCCGTGGACAGGGGTCTACGAGCAGTACTTC. Translating it yields CASSSPWTGVYEQYF. Combining the CDR3 with reference TRBV7-2 and TRBJ2-7 gives the whole variable domain GAGVSQSPSNKVTEKGKDVELRCDPISGHTALYWYRQSLGQGLEFLIYFQGNSAPDKSGLPSDRFSAERTGGSVSTLTIQRTQQEDSAVYLCASSSPWTGVYEQYFGPGTRLTVT.